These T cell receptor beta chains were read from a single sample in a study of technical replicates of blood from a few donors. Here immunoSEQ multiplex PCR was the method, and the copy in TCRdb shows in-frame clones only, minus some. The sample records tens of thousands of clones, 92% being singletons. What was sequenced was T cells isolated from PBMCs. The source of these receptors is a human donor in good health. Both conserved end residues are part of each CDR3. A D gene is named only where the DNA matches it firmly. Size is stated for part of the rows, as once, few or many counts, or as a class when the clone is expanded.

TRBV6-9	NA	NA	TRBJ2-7	TGTGCCAGCACCCCGTCCAGTTGTGGAGTCAACGAGCAGTACTTC	CASTPSSCGVNEQYF
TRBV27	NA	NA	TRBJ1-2	TGTGCCAGCAGTTTAAAGCCGACAGAACTTACTAACTATGGCTACACCTTC	CASSLKPTELTNYGYTF
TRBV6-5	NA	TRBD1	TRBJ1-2	TGTGCCAGCAGTTCCGCCGGGACAGGGATCCGCTACACCTTC	CASSSAGTGIRYTF
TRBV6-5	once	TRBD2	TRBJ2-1	TGTGCCAGCAGTCCTAGCGGGAGTTTAGATGAGCAGTTCTTC	CASSPSGSLDEQFF
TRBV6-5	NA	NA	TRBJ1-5	TGTGCCAGCAGTTACCGAGTAAATCAGCCCCAGCATTTT	CASSYRVNQPQHF
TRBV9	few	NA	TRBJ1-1	TGTGCCAGCAGCGTAGATCGGGGTGGGAACACTGAAGCTTTCTTT	CASSVDRGGNTEAFF
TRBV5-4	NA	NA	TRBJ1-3	TGTGCCAGCAGCGACAATGCGGGACGTCTCTCTGGAAACACCATATATTTT	CASSDNAGRLSGNTIYF
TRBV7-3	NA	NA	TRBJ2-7	TGTGCCAGCAGCCTCCCCAGGGGAGCCTACGAGCAGTACTTC	CASSLPRGAYEQYF
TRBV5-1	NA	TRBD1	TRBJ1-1	TGCGCCAGCAGCTGGACAGGGTCTATGAACACTGAAGCTTTCTTT	CASSWTGSMNTEAFF
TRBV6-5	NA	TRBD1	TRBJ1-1	TGTGCCAGCCGACAGGGCCGCTACACTGAAGCTTTCTTT	CASRQGRYTEAFF
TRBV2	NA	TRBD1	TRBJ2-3	TGTGCCAGCAGTCGGGACAGTCTCGATACGCAGTATTTT	CASSRDSLDTQYF
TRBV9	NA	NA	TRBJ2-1	TGTGCCAGCAGCGTATATTACTCCTACAATGAGCAGTTCTTC	CASSVYYSYNEQFF
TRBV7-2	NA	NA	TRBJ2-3	TGTGCCAGCAGCTTAAGGGGACAAAGCACAGATACGCAGTATTTT	CASSLRGQSTDTQYF
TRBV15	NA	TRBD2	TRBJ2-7	TGTGCCACCAGGTTTAGCGGGAGAGGCGAGCAGTACTTC	CATRFSGRGEQYF
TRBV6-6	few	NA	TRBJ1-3	TGTGCCAGCGCAGTTCTTTCCTCTGGAAACACCATATATTTT	CASAVLSSGNTIYF
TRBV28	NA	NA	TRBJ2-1	TGTGCCAGCAGTTCATACAATGAGCAGTTCTTC	CASSSYNEQFF